One T cell receptor (beta chain) is described in this entry. These data originate in a study of blood T cell repertoires in COVID-19. Study information: The cDNA or gDNA used as material had been derived from T cells, B-cell-depleted T cells, or PBMCs.

This CDR3 is built from 14 residues. The germline V gene has CDR1 SGDLS and CDR2 YYNGEE. J gave up 4 bases and V 0 bases, and 2 bases lay outside the gene matches. Method: immunoSEQ multiplex PCR; TCRdb's copy keeps in-frame clones and lacks some. The table has some 300,000 clones, around nine tenths seen once. V usage is TRBV9 and J usage is TRBJ1-2; 8 bases map to TRBD1. Sequencing was done on a sample of PBMCs or T cells enriched from blood (not recorded which). This TCR was sampled from a woman in her thirties who had been exposed to COVID-19. CDR3 loop: CASSVGTGSYGYTF. DNA for the CDR3: TGTGCCAGCAGCGTAGGGACAGGGAGCTATGGCTACACCTTC.